These 21 T cell receptor beta chains originate from one sample sequenced in a study of cytomegalovirus exposure and HLA in healthy donors. This PCR relied on a set of 60 Vbeta primers and 13 Jbeta primers. Only in-frame clones appear in the TCRdb table, and some are missing; sequencing was by immunoSEQ multiplex PCR. The sample contains about 190,000 clones, roughly four fifths of which appear only once. The source material was PBMCs. Every receptor here comes from a woman younger than 45 in good health and CMV-seropositive.

The chain uses TRBV4-3 and TRBJ1-1; D uncertain. The CDR3 consists of 14 residues. Germline assignment: CDR1 LGHNA and CDR2 YSLEER. V lost 6 bases and J 0 bases, leaving 11 bases between the germline ends. The CDR3 DNA reads as TGCGCCAGCAGTGCTGGGAGTATGAACACTGAAGCTTTCTTT. Amino acid sequence: CASSAGSMNTEAFF.

The chain employs TRBV10-3 and TRBJ2-7; D is possibly TRBD1 (6 bases). The CDR3 consists of 14 residues. The germline CDR1 and CDR2 sequences are ENHRY and SYGVKD. V lost 2 bases and J lost 4, with 12 bases in between. The CDR3 DNA follows: TGTGCCATCAGTGAGCCTGGGACACCTTACGAGCAGTACTTC. Its translation: CAISEPGTPYEQYF.

In the case of this clone: Other DNA sequences within the sample encode an identical CDR3. The V gene is TRBV4-1, the J gene TRBJ2-2; 13 bases fit TRBD2. The germline V gene encodes CDR1 MGHRA and CDR2 YSYEKL. The CDR3 totals 18 residues. V gave up 1 base and J gave up 4 bases; unmatched junction bases: 6. This chain's CDR3 is CASSQGGLAGVGTGELFF. DNA for the CDR3: TGCGCCAGCAGCCAAGGTGGACTAGCGGGAGTTGGCACCGGGGAGCTGTTTTTT.

This clone was detected many times. This chain links TRBV10-3 with TRBJ1-4; the D is unclear. Germline V lookup: CDR1 ENHRY, CDR2 SYGVKD. CDR3 length: 14 amino acids. Trimming stripped 3 bases from V and 4 bases from J, with 9 bases between. As DNA, the CDR3 is TGTGCCATCAGTGATTGGCAGGATAATGAAAAACTGTTTTTT. This encodes CAISDWQDNEKLFF.

This clone was counted a few times. The chain carries TRBV4-2 and TRBJ2-6; tentatively, D is TRBD1 (6 bases). V was shortened by 1 base and J by 4 bases, with 11 bases between the two germline ends. Germline V gives CDR1 LGHNA, CDR2 YNFKEQ. The CDR3 length is 16 residues. For the CDR3, the DNA is TGTGCCAGCAGCCAAGCTGAGGGGGAAGGGGCCAACGTCCTGACTTTC. Protein: CASSQAEGEGANVLTF.

With respect to this clone: Sequence at one end of the junction differs from germline and may be a read error. V is TRBV6-5 and J is TRBJ1-1; D is unresolved. This CDR3 region has 11 residues. Germline values: CDR1 MNHEY, CDR2 SVGAGI. This CDR3 is CASSDNRRTSF. For the CDR3, the DNA is TGTGCCAGCAGTGACAACCGACGTACATCTTTT.

This clone appeared a single time. The gene calls are TRBV28 and TRBJ2-5; D is perhaps TRBD2 (6 bases). V was shortened by 6 bases and J by 2 bases, with 13 bases between the two germline ends. Germline CDR1 is MDHEN and CDR2 is SYDVKM. This CDR3 spans 14 amino acids. For the CDR3, the DNA is TGTGCCAGCAGCCGGGGGAGCAAGCAAGAGACCCAGTACTTC. The encoded protein is CASSRGSKQETQYF.

The chain is built from TRBV9 and TRBJ2-5, with TRBD1 as a possible D gene (6 bases). CDR1 SGDLS and CDR2 YYNGEE come from the germline V gene. This CDR3 has 15 residues. Trimming left V 0 bases short and J 2 bases short, with 11 bases between. CDR3 loop: CASSVVTGPQETQYF. DNA of the CDR3: TGTGCCAGCAGCGTAGTAACAGGGCCTCAAGAGACCCAGTACTTC.

The V gene is TRBV11-2, the J gene TRBJ1-1; 7 bases align to TRBD1. The V gene's germline CDR1 is SGHAT and CDR2 FQNNGV. V lost 7 bases to trimming and J lost 2 bases; unmatched junction nucleotides: 7. The CDR3 covers 14 residues. The CDR3: CASNNRGVNTEAFF. CDR3 nucleotide sequence: TGTGCCAGCAACAACAGGGGCGTTAACACTGAAGCTTTCTTT.

The genes are TRBV18 and TRBJ2-7, with 7 positions matching TRBD2. The CDR3 extends over 16 amino acids. J gave up 3 bases and V 4 bases, and 12 bases lay outside the gene matches. Germline CDR1 KGHSH, CDR2 LQKENI. The CDR3 coding sequence is TGTGCCAGCTCACAATCGGGAACTAGCGCTAGCTACGAGCAGTACTTC. Encoded protein: CASSQSGTSASYEQYF.

This chain joins TRBV6-6 and TRBJ1-1; 7 nucleotides line up with TRBD1. Germline V CDR1 and CDR2: MNHNY, SVGAGI (reference sequence). This CDR3 spans 12 amino acids. V dropped 9 bases and J dropped 7; count of bases not matched to a gene: 8. CDR3 protein: CASSQGVGEAFF. The DNA of the CDR3 is TGTGCCAGTTCCCAGGGGGTAGGTGAAGCTTTCTTT.

In this sample, this clone turned up a few times. This chain links TRBV4-3 with TRBJ2-2; 9 bases match TRBD1. The length of the CDR3 is 18 residues. CDR1 is LGHNA, CDR2 YSLEER, per germline. The V gene end was trimmed by 0 bases and the J gene end by 4 bases; junction bases not matched to a gene: 9. In DNA, the CDR3 is TGCGCCAGCAGCCAAGAGGGGCACGGACAGGGGATCACCGGGGAGCTGTTTTTT. As protein: CASSQEGHGQGITGELFF.

The J gene is TRBJ2-5, the V gene TRBV7-6, with a tentative D call TRBD2 (5 bases). Germline V gives CDR1 SGHVS, CDR2 FNYEAQ. The CDR3 loop spans 14 amino acids. V was cut by 1 base and J by 9 bases, with 15 bases left in between. This CDR3 reads CASSLGRQRRAQYF. The CDR3 DNA sequence: TGTGCCAGCAGCTTAGGCCGCCAGCGGCGGGCCCAGTACTTC.

The chain combines TRBV30 with TRBJ1-6; D is undetermined. Looked up from germline, CDR1 is GTSNPN and CDR2 is SVGIG (reference sequence). The V end was cut by 5 bases, the J end by 6 bases, with 11 bases between. This CDR3 has 13 amino acids. The CDR3 loop reads CAWQVGGNSPLHF. Here the CDR3 DNA reads TGTGCCTGGCAAGTTGGAGGTAATTCACCCCTCCACTTT.

V gene TRBV7-2 combines with J gene TRBJ2-7; 11 positions agree with TRBD1. The length of the CDR3 is 15 residues. The V gene end was trimmed by 5 bases and the J gene end by 5 bases; junction bases not matched to a gene: 8. Germline loops: CDR1 SGHTA, CDR2 FQGNSA. The CDR3 reads CASSTRPGQGDEQYF. The CDR3 bases are TGTGCCAGCAGCACGCGACCGGGACAGGGGGACGAGCAGTACTTC.

The gene calls are TRBV7-2 and TRBJ2-7; no definite D call. V lost 4 bases and J lost 8, with 9 bases in between. The CDR3 runs to 11 residues. The germline CDR1 and CDR2 sequences are SGHTA and FQGNSA. CDR3 coding DNA: TGTGCCAGCAGCTCATTTTACAAGCAGTACTTC. As protein: CASSSFYKQYF.

The sample holds a few counts of this clone. This rearrangement joins TRBV7-9 to TRBJ2-7; 12 bases agree with TRBD2. CDR3 length: 14 residues. The junction had 2 bases not matched to a gene; V was cut back by 3 bases and J by 5 bases. The germline CDR1 and CDR2 sequences are SEHNR and FQNEAQ (reference sequence). The CDR3 spells CASSLTSGSNEQYF. In nucleotides, the CDR3 is TGTGCCAGCAGCTTGACTAGCGGGAGCAACGAGCAGTACTTC.

This clone has just a few counts. CDR3: CSGTGHLNTEAFF. In DNA form, the CDR3 reads TGCAGCGGTACGGGACACTTAAACACTGAAGCTTTCTTT. The J gene is TRBJ1-1, the V gene TRBV29-1; possibly TRBD1 for D (6 bases). V lost 7 bases to trimming and J lost 2 bases, with 14 bases between them. CDR1 is SQVTM and CDR2 is ANQGSEA in the germline V gene. CDR3 length: 13 residues.

The chain carries TRBV20-1 and TRBJ1-1; D remains ambiguous. The V and J ends lost 6 bases and 8 bases respectively, with 13 bases between them. Looked up from germline, CDR1 is DFQATT and CDR2 is SNEGSKA (reference sequence). This CDR3 is built from 11 residues. The CDR3 is CSARPLEEAFF. For the CDR3, the DNA is TGCAGTGCCCGTCCACTGGAGGAAGCTTTCTTT.

This chain joins TRBV21-1 and TRBJ2-7; no DNA check was done on the table's D call, TRBD2. TRBV21-1 is noted as a pseudogene. The CDR3 consists of 14 residues. The DNA for the CDR3 is TGTGCCAGCAGCAGGACTAGCGGGATTTACGAGCAGTACTTC. Encoded protein: CASSRTSGIYEQYF.

This clone is a singleton in its sample. This chain uses TRBV14 with TRBJ1-2; 7 bases line up with TRBD1. With V trimmed by 4 bases and J by 7 bases, 12 bases remained unmatched. The CDR3 covers 15 residues. CDR1 is SGHDN, CDR2 FVKESK, per germline. The CDR3 DNA reads TGTGCCAGCAGCCCGGGACAGCTTTTTTCCAGTGGCTACACCTTC. Translation gives CASSPGQLFSSGYTF.